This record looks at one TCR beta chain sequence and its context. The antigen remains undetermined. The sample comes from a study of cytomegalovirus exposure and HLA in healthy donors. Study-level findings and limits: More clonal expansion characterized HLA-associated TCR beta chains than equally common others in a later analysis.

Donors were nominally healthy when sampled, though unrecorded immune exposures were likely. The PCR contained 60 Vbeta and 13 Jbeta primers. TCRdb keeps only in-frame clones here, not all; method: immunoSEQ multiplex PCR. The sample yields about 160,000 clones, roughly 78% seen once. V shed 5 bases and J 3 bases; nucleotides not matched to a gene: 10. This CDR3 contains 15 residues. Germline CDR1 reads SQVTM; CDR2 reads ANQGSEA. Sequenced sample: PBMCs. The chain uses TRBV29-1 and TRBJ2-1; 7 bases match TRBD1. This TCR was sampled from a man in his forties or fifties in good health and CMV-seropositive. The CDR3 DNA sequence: TGCAGCGTTAACGGTGCGGCAGGGGGCTACAATGAGCAGTTCTTC. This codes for CSVNGAAGGYNEQFF.